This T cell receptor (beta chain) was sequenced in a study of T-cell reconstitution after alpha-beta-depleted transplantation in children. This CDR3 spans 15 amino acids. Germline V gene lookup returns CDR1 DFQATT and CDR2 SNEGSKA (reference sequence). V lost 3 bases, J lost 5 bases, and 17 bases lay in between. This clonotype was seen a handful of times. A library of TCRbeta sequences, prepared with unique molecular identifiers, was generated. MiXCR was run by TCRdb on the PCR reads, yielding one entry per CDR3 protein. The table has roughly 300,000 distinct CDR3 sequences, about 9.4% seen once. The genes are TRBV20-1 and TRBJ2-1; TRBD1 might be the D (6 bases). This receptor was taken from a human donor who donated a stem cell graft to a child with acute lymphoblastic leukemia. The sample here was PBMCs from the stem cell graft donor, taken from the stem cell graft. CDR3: CSARKRKGDNNEQFF. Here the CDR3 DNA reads TGCAGTGCTAGGAAGCGGAAGGGGGATAACAATGAGCAGTTCTTC.